This T cell receptor (beta chain) was captured in a study of CD8+CD57+ T cells in acquired aplastic anemia. At the level of the study: Sorted CD4+ and CD8+ cells gave a mean 3.2 ug DNA, range roughly 0.19 to 30 ug. For CD4+ cells, healthy donors had an average of approximately 10 million reads. Study outcomes and limitations: A set of twenty-nine CD8+ CDR3 sequences was shared between patients and controls, and these sequences appeared highly expressed in patients. CD8+ Simpson's diversity did not differ significantly between patients and controls.

Profiles of TCR beta VDJ and CDR3 were generated from a genomic DNA template. TCRdb used MiXCR to reprocess the reads, holding one entry per CDR3 protein. This table has approximately 99,000 distinct CDR3 sequences, approximately 49% appearing once. With 6 bases clipped from V and 5 bases from J, the junction kept 1 base outside the gene matches. This CDR3 has 12 residues. Germline V gene sequence: CDR1 LNHDA, CDR2 SQIVND (reference sequence). Concerning this clonotype: Its antigen is unidentified.

The chain links TRBV19 to TRBJ1-2, with 9 nucleotides matching TRBD1. This clonotype was sampled from a human donor in good health, serving as a control. What was sequenced was sorted CD4+, CD8+, or CD8+CD57+ T cells (not recorded which) from PBMCs. Here the CDR3 DNA reads TGTGCCAGTAGGGACAGGGGTTATGGCTACACCTTC. Translating gives CASRDRGYGYTF.